What follows are 19 T cell receptor beta chains derived from one specimen sequenced in a study of shared clonotypes between healthy human individuals. Clones were sequenced by immunoSEQ multiplex PCR, and TCRdb holds only the in-frame ones, with some missing. Among more than 1 million clones listed, 70% to 80% were seen once. Sequences were obtained from memory CD4+ T cells from PBMCs. Subset noted: CD45RA-negative fraction. The receptors stem from a young man in good health. Some clones in this sample may be carry-over from other donors' samples.

In its sample, this clone was seen once. The V call is TRBV10-3, the J call TRBJ2-2; D remains unclear. The CDR3 contains 11 residues. V lost 6 bases and J lost 7, with 6 bases in between. Germline assignment: CDR1 ENHRY and CDR2 SYGVKD. The CDR3 DNA follows: TGTGCCATCAGCGCTAACGGGGAGCTGTTTTTT. Protein sequence: CAISANGELFF.

The chain recombines TRBV6-5 with TRBJ2-5; D not resolved. The tail of the sequence fits TRBJ2-7 better, so the J call may be wrong. This CDR3 is built from 13 residues. Germline CDR1 reads MNHEY; CDR2 reads SVGAGI. This CDR3 is CASRLAETYEQYF. Written as DNA, the CDR3 is TGTGCCAGCCGCCTGGCGGAGACCTACGAGCAGTACTTC.

The chain is built from TRBV6-5 and TRBJ2-5; 7 positions match TRBD1. CDR3 size: 14 residues. Trimming cost V 2 bases and J 6 bases; bases outside gene matches: 6. Germline V CDR1 and CDR2: MNHEY, SVGAGI. The CDR3 DNA reads as TGTGCCAGCAGTTACCCGACAGGGCCGAAGACCCAGTACTTC. Translated: CASSYPTGPKTQYF.

CDR3 sequence (DNA): TGTGCCAGCAGTTTAAATGACCCCGATCGTTCTGGCTACACCTTC. It translates to CASSLNDPDRSGYTF. The genes are TRBV27 and TRBJ1-2; D gene unclear. There are 15 residues in the CDR3. CDR1 MNHEY and CDR2 SMNVEV come from the germline V gene (reference sequence). The V end was cut by 2 bases, the J end by 7 bases, with 17 bases between.

This chain uses TRBV18 with TRBJ1-3, with a tentative D call TRBD1 (6 bases). The V gene lost 0 bases and the J gene lost 0 bases, with 24 bases spanning the gap. From germline, CDR1 is KGHSH and CDR2 LQKENI. CDR3 length equals 21 residues. CDR3 residues: CASSPPLSGGPTADSGNTIYF. CDR3 bases: TGTGCCAGCTCACCACCTTTATCCGGGGGCCCGACTGCTGACTCTGGAAACACCATATATTTT.

Notes on this clone: Other DNA sequences in this sample translate to the same CDR3. The rearrangement joins TRBV6-5 to TRBJ1-4, with TRBD1 matching 10 bases. The CDR3 has 14 amino acids. Germline V CDR1 and CDR2: MNHEY, SVGAGI. After removal of 5 bases from V and 7 bases from J, the junction contained 4 bases not matched to a gene. DNA for the CDR3: TGTGCCAGCAGTCGGACAGGGGGGAGTGAAAAACTGTTTTTT. Translation gives CASSRTGGSEKLFF.

This clone was seen a few times. The V and J genes are TRBV29-1 and TRBJ2-3; D is undetermined. Germline lookup yields CDR1 SQVTM and CDR2 ANQGSEA. V was cut by 5 bases and J by 5 bases, with 11 bases left in between. The CDR3 has 12 amino acids. The CDR3 DNA is TGCAGCGTTTCCTTCACCGGAGATACGCAGTATTTT. Protein: CSVSFTGDTQYF.

The chain carries TRBV2 and TRBJ1-1; D uncertain. The CDR3 covers 14 residues. V shed 7 bases and J shed 0 bases, with 12 bases lying between them. Germline V gene sequence: CDR1 SNHLY, CDR2 FYNNEI. The CDR3 here is CASNFGRLNTEAFF. CDR3 in DNA: TGTGCCAGCAATTTCGGACGTCTGAACACTGAAGCTTTCTTT.

The chain combines TRBV29-1 with TRBJ2-1; 9 bases match TRBD2. This CDR3 has 14 amino acids. Germline CDR1 SQVTM, CDR2 ANQGSEA. J was trimmed by 2 bases and V by 3 bases; bases with no gene match: 2. The CDR3 is CSVETSGTYNEQFF. The CDR3 coding sequence is TGCAGCGTTGAGACTAGCGGTACCTACAATGAGCAGTTCTTC.

This clone has only a few counts. The chain links TRBV28 to TRBJ1-1; D call uncertain. This CDR3 contains 12 residues. Germline V CDR1 and CDR2: MDHEN, SYDVKM. Trimming took 7 bases from V and 5 from J, leaving 11 bases between them. The CDR3 spells CASTGGRTEAFF. The CDR3 nucleotides read TGTGCCAGCACGGGCGGCAGGACTGAAGCTTTCTTT.

The rearrangement joins TRBV27 to TRBJ2-3; D remains ambiguous. Trimming pared 2 bases from V and 2 bases from J, leaving 8 bases between. The CDR3 is made up of 14 amino acids. Germline V gene data show CDR1 as MNHEY and CDR2 as SMNVEV (reference sequence). The CDR3 DNA reads as TGTGCCAGCAGTTTAGTGCGGTACACAGATACGCAGTATTTT. This codes for CASSLVRYTDTQYF.

The gene calls are TRBV7-5 and TRBJ2-5; the table calls TRBD2, which could not be checked here. TRBV7-5 is tagged as a pseudogene. The CDR3 covers 18 residues. The CDR3 coding sequence is TGTGCCAGAAGCTTAGTTCCATGTGGAGTAGCGGGATCTGAGACCCAGTACTTC. This sequence encodes CARSLVPCGVAGSETQYF.

The J gene is TRBJ2-1, the V gene TRBV10-3; 7 positions agree with TRBD2. J lost 12 bases, V lost 4 bases, and 3 bases had no gene match. The CDR3 has 11 amino acids. The V gene's germline CDR1 is ENHRY and CDR2 SYGVKD. This chain's CDR3 is CAISGGGPQFF. DNA of the CDR3: TGTGCCATCAGTGGGGGAGGGCCGCAGTTCTTC.

This clone came up a few times. The genes are TRBV7-2 and TRBJ1-1; D is unclear. Trimming took off 1 base at V and 4 bases at J, with 10 bases between the two ends. CDR3 size: 14 residues. The V gene's germline CDR1 is SGHTA and CDR2 FQGNSA. The CDR3 region is CASSLVHGSTEAFF. In DNA, the CDR3 is TGTGCCAGCAGCTTAGTACACGGCAGCACTGAAGCTTTCTTT.

Comment on this clone: The same CDR3 arises from other DNA sequences in this sample as well. This chain joins TRBV18 and TRBJ1-4; no definite D call. V was trimmed by 3 bases and J by 7 bases, leaving 9 bases between them. Germline V gene lookup returns CDR1 KGHSH and CDR2 LQKENI. CDR3 length: 13 amino acids. CDR3 sequence: CASSPGIGEKLFF. In DNA form, the CDR3 reads TGTGCCAGCTCACCGGGTATAGGTGAAAAACTGTTTTTT.

The chain has TRBV27 and TRBJ2-2; no clear D. V lost 3 bases to trimming and J lost 0 bases, with 11 bases between them. CDR1 and CDR2 (germline): MNHEY, SMNVEV (reference sequence). The CDR3 has 16 residues. The CDR3: CASSFRRGANTGELFF. The CDR3 DNA reads as TGTGCCAGCAGTTTCAGGAGAGGCGCGAACACCGGGGAGCTGTTTTTT.

This sequence joins TRBV21-1 and TRBJ2-3. TRBV21-1 is shown as a pseudogene. CDR3 length: 14 amino acids. The CDR3 DNA reads TGTGCCAGCAGCTCCGGGCCCGTCACAGATACGCAGTATTTT. Translation: CASSSGPVTDTQYF.

This clone was picked up a small number of times. The chain couples TRBV4-1 to TRBJ1-4; D call uncertain. There are 15 residues in the CDR3. Germline V lookup: CDR1 MGHRA, CDR2 YSYEKL. The V end was cut by 4 bases, the J end by 7 bases, with 16 bases between. The CDR3 here is CASSPAERMVEKLFF. The CDR3 coding sequence is TGCGCCAGCAGCCCCGCTGAGAGGATGGTTGAAAAACTGTTTTTT.

This sequence joins TRBV5-1 and TRBJ2-5; weak D call: TRBD2 (5 bases). The germline V gene has CDR1 SGHRS and CDR2 YFSETQ. This CDR3 comprises 15 residues. Deletions cut 0 bases from V and 3 bases from J, with 12 bases between. The DNA for the CDR3 is TGCGCCAGCAGCTTGGTCCGGGATAGCGAAGAGACCCAGTACTTC. This gives the protein CASSLVRDSEETQYF.